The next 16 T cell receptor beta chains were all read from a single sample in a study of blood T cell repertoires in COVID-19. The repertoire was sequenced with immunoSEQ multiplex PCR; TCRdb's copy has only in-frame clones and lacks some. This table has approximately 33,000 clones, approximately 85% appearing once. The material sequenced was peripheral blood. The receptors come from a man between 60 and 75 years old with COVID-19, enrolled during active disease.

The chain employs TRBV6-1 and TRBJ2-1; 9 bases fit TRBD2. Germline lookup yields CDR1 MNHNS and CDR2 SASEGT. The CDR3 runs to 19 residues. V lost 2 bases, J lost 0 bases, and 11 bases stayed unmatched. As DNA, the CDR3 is TGTGCCAGCAGTGAATATTTTAGCGGGAGTTTGAGCTCCTACAATGAGCAGTTCTTC. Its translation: CASSEYFSGSLSSYNEQFF.

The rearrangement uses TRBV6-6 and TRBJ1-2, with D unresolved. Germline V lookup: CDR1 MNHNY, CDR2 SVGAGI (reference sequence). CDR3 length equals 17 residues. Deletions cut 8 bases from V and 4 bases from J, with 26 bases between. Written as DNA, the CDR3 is TGTGCCAGCCGTCGAAGCCCAGCCCGGACTGGAATCTATGGCTACACCTTC. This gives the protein CASRRSPARTGIYGYTF.

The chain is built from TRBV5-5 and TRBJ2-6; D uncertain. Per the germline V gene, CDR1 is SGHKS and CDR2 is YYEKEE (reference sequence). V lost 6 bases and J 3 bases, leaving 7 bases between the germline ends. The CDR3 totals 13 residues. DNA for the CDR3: TGTGCCAGCAACACGGGTGGGGCCAACGTCCTGACTTTC. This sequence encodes CASNTGGANVLTF.

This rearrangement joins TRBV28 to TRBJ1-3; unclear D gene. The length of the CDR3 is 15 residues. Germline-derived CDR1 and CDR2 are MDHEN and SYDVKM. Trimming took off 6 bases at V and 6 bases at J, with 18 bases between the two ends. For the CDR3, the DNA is TGTGCCAGCAGCATCGCGGACTGGGTGGAAAACACCATATATTTT. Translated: CASSIADWVENTIYF.

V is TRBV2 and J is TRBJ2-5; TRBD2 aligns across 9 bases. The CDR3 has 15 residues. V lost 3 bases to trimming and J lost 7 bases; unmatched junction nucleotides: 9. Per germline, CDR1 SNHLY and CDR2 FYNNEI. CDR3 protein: CASSEAGGPLRTQYF. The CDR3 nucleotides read TGTGCCAGCAGTGAGGCGGGAGGGCCTCTTAGGACCCAGTACTTC.

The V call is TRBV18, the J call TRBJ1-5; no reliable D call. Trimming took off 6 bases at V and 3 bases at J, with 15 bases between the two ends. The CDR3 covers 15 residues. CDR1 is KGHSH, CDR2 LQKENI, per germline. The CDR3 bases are TGTGCCAGCTCCATAAACGGCGGTTACAATCAGCCCCAGCATTTT. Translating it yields CASSINGGYNQPQHF. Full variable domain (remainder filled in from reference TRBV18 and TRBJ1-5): NAGVMQNPRHLVRRRGQEARLRCSPMKGHSHVYWYRQLPEEGLKFMVYLQKENIIDESGMPKERFSAEFPKEGPSILRIQQVVRGDSAAYFCASSINGGYNQPQHFGDGTRLSIL.

The CDR3 DNA sequence: TGTGCCAGTAGTAGAGGGACAGGGACTGAAGCTTTCTTT. It codes for CASSRGTGTEAFF. The V call is TRBV19, the J call TRBJ1-1; 9 bases fit TRBD1. This CDR3 comprises 13 residues. V lost 4 bases, J lost 5 bases, and 2 bases stayed unmatched. In germline, CDR1 is LNHDA, CDR2 SQIVND (reference sequence).

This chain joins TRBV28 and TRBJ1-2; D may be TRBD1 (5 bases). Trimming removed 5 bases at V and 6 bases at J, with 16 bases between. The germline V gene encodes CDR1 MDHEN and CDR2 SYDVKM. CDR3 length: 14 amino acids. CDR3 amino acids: CASSTIRGKDGYTF. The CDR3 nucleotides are TGTGCCAGCAGTACTATACGGGGGAAGGATGGCTACACCTTC.

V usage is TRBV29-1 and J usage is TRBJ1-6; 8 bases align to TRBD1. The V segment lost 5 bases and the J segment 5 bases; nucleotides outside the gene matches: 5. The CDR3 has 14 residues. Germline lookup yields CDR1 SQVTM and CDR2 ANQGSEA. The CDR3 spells CSVRTGNNNSPLHF. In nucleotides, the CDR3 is TGCAGCGTTCGGACAGGGAACAATAATTCACCCCTCCACTTT.

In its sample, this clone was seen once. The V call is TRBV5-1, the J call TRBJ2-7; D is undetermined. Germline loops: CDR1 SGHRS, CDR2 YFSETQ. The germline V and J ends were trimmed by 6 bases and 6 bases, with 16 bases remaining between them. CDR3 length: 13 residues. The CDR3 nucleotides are TGCGCCAGCATGGTTGCCCTCCTCGGCGAGCAGTACTTC. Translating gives CASMVALLGEQYF.

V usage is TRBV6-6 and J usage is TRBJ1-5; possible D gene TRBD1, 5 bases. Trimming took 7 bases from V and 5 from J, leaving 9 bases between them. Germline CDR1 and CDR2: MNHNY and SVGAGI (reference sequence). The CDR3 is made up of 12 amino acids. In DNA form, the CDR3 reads TGTGCCAGCAAGACAGCCGATCAGCCCCAGCATTTT. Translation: CASKTADQPQHF.

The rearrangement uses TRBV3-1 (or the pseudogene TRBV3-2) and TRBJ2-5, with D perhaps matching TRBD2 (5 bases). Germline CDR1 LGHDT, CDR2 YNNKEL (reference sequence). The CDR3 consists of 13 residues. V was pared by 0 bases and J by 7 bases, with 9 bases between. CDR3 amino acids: CASSQDGRRTQYF. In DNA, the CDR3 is TGTGCCAGCAGCCAAGATGGGAGAAGGACCCAGTACTTC.

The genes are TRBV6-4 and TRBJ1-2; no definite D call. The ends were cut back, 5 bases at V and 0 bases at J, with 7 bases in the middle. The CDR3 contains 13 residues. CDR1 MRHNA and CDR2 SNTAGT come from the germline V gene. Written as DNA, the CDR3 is TGTGCCAGCAGTCCAGAGGCTAACTATGGCTACACCTTC. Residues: CASSPEANYGYTF.

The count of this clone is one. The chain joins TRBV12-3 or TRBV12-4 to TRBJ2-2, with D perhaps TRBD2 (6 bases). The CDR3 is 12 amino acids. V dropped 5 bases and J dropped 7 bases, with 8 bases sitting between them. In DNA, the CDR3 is TGTGCCAGCAGTCCGGGGGACGGGGAGCTGTTTTTT. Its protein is CASSPGDGELFF.

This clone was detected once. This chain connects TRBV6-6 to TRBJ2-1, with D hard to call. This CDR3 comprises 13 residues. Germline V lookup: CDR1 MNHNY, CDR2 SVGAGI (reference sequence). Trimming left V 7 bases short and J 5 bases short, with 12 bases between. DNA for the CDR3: TGTGCCAGCACCGCCGACACCCACAATGAGCAGTTCTTC. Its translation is CASTADTHNEQFF.

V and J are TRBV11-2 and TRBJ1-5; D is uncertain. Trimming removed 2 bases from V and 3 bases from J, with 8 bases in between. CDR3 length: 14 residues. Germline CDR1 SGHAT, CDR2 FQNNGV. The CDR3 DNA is TGTGCCAGCAGCTTAACTCGGGACAATCAGCCCCAGCATTTT. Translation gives CASSLTRDNQPQHF.